This T cell receptor beta chain was recorded in a study of cytomegalovirus exposure and HLA in healthy donors. Findings of the study overall: Most likely, a cluster of highly shared sequence variants arose as a sequencing artifact. The authors confirmed in vitro that three CMV-associated chains were specific for CMV antigens.

Comments on this clone: Its matching antigen is unknown.

Vbeta (60) and Jbeta (13) primers were used in the PCR. Authors' processing steps: A follow-up analysis tallied 86 million or so unique TCR beta chains, roughly 11 million shared. Produced via immunoSEQ multiplex PCR; TCRdb's table is partial and in-frame only. V and J calls and clone size come straight from that table; D and trimming were deduced from the DNA. The sample holds under 95,000 clones; over 75% are singletons and the top ten take roughly 4.8%. Trimming stripped 5 bases from V and 0 bases from J, with 17 bases between. Germline V gene lookup returns CDR1 SEHNR and CDR2 FQNEAQ (reference sequence). The CDR3 has 16 residues.

The sequencing sample was made of PBMCs. This sequence joins TRBV7-9 and TRBJ2-7; D unclear. The clonotype was recovered from a man between 25 and 39 years old in good health and CMV-seropositive. The CDR3 loop reads CASSLDLGPSSYEQYV. CDR3 bases: TGTGCCAGCAGCCTCGATCTGGGTCCTAGCTCCTACGAGCAGTACGTC.